This T cell receptor (beta chain) was documented in a study of T-cell memory formation after mild COVID-19. This clonotype was observed a few times. V shed 5 bases, J shed 4 bases, and the junction held 10 bases outside the gene matches. There are 16 residues in the CDR3. TCRdb reprocessed the 5' RACE reads with MiXCR, giving one entry per CDR3 protein. The sample yields 550,000 to 650,000 distinct CDR3 sequences, 15% to 20% seen once. Sequenced material: PBMCs or a T cell subset sorted from them (not recorded which). This clonotype was obtained from an adult woman who had mild COVID-19 (a few samples of this study predate the infection). Cell type and time point are not known. J is TRBJ1-2 and V is TRBV12-3 or TRBV12-4; 10 bases map to TRBD1. The CDR3 spells CASSLKGTGEGYGYTF. The CDR3 region has the DNA TGTGCCAGCAGTCTCAAGGGGACAGGGGAGGGCTATGGCTACACCTTC.